This TCR beta chain was captured by sequencing in a study of T cells after posttransplantation cyclophosphamide. Sequencing used immunoSEQ multiplex PCR; TCRdb keeps in-frame clones, though not all of them. The sample carries about 4,200 clones, about 81% recorded once. This CDR3 comprises 15 residues. With V trimmed by 5 bases and J by 4 bases, 6 bases remained unmatched. Germline V gene sequence: CDR1 MNHEY, CDR2 SVGAGI. A marrow graft followed busulfan-fludarabine conditioning, with cyclophosphamide on days +3 and +4. The source is a female patient aged 50-59 years who received an allogeneic stem cell transplant from a related donor, was CMV-positive, and had no GVHD. The T cells may partly be graft donor cells. Material: PBMCs, obtained after an allogeneic stem cell transplant with post-transplant cyclophosphamide. The genes are TRBV6-5 and TRBJ1-1, with 11 bases matching TRBD1. CDR3 DNA sequence: TGTGCCAGCAGTCGGACAGGGGGCGCGGGCACTGAAGCTTTCTTT. Translation gives CASSRTGGAGTEAFF.